A single T cell receptor beta chain is shown here with its context. Its antigen remains undetermined. No much larger clone is present one base from it, and per-base qualities are unavailable. Library creation used the immunoSEQ multiplex PCR assay. The paper's data handling went like this. To diagnose cytomegalovirus status from the catalog of TCR beta chain sequences, a statistical classification framework was built. TCRdb took this table from immuneACCESS and kept in-frame rearrangements with V and J called. Such tables lack part of the clones; where checked against another copy, unresolved V genes explain under half of the gap, and the rest is unexplained. The DNA was the basis for D and trimming; V, J and clone size are from that table. This sample gives 90,000 to 140,000 clones in total; roughly 86% of them show up just once. The ten largest clones capture roughly 4% of the sample. The source of the sample is a study of cytomegalovirus exposure and HLA in healthy donors (dated by TCRdb to about 2017). For the study in its entirety: The roughly 650 repertoires of the first cohort and the approximately 110 validation repertoires were produced on the same platform, according to a later analysis. The aim of the study was to test whether cataloging public T cell receptors could identify signatures of past pathogen exposure. In addition to the first cohort of 500 to 850 subjects, a separate validation cohort of 120 different subjects was used. The study combined high-throughput TCR immunosequencing, statistical association of individual TCRs with disease status, and machine learning to predict cytomegalovirus infection status.

Trimmed from V: 6 bases; trimmed from J: 4 bases; junction bases lacking a gene match: 7. The CDR3 goes from the cysteine to the phenylalanine over 13 residues. Only the CDR3 region is kept as DNA, spanning 39 bases read in frame from base 1. In the germline V gene (reference sequence), CDR1 corresponds to GTSNPN and CDR2 to SVGIG. General conclusions and limits of the study: The classifier was reported to diagnose cytomegalovirus status with high specificity and sensitivity in both the original cohort and the validation cohort. A total of some 180 TCR beta chains were listed by the study as associated with cytomegalovirus. A few of the identified cytomegalovirus-associated TCR beta chains were confirmed in vitro to be specific for cytomegalovirus antigens. Across donors, most TCR sequences were observed very rarely, whereas some public TCRs were present in many individuals. A later analysis had no HLA typing for the validation cohort, so co-occurrence there was scored across all 120 or so repertoires. A later analysis found that TCRs clustered in the first cohort also tended to co-occur in the 120 validation repertoires, with 90% to 95% of cluster scores above 0. The authors suggested that the approach could potentially be extended to other disease states and immunological phenotypes.

Donors formed part of the validation cohort, which comprised 120 subjects and was distinct from the first cohort of 550 to 850 subjects. Sequenced input: PBMCs. The chain uses TRBV30 and TRBJ2-3; TRBD2 fits 7 bases in the junction. This TCR came from a woman between 18 and 30 years old in good health and CMV-seropositive. The CDR3 protein is CACASGLADTQYF. The sequence in DNA is TGTGCCTGTGCTAGCGGCCTGGCAGATACGCAGTATTTT.